This TCR beta chain was identified during a study of blood T cells in healthy people across ages. This clonotype was seen at least ten times. Looked up from germline, CDR1 is SGHTA and CDR2 is FQGNSA. The ends lost 1 base at V and 6 bases at J; junction bases unmatched: 5. The CDR3 runs to 14 residues. A second PCR of 7 to 11 cycles used a sample-barcoded 5' primer and a J-beta primer mix. Each cDNA molecule was tagged by a template-switch adaptor with 12 random nucleotides. Each CDR3 protein gets one entry after TCRdb re-called the 5' RACE reads with MiXCR. The sample records some 940,000 distinct CDR3 sequences, approximately 32% being singletons. The same sample was also studied in work on T cells of mothers and their children.

The gene calls are TRBV7-2 and TRBJ2-7, with 8 bases identical to TRBD1. This receptor was identified in a woman in her 40s in good health. Specimen: blood. The CDR3 DNA is TGTGCCAGCAGCTTAGTGTCAGGGGGCTCCGAGCAGTACTTC. Translated, it gives CASSLVSGGSEQYF.